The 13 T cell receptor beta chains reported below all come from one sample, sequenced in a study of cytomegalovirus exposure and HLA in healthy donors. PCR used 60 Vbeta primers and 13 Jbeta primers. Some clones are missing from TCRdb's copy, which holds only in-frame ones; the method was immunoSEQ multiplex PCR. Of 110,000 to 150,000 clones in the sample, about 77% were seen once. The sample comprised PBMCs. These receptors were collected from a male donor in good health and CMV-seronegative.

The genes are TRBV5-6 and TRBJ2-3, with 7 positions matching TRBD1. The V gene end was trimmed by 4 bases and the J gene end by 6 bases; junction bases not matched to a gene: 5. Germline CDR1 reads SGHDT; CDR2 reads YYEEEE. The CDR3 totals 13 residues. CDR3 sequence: CASSDRVVDTQYF. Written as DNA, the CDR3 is TGTGCCAGCAGCGACAGGGTGGTGGATACGCAGTATTTT.

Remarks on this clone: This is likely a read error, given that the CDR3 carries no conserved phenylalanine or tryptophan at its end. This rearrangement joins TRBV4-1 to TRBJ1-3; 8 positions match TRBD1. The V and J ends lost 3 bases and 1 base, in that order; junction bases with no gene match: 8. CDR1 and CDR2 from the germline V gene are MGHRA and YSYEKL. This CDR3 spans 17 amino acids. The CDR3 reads CASSHGTGPKSGNTIYL. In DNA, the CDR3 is TGCGCCAGCAGCCACGGGACAGGCCCCAAATCTGGAAACACCATATATCTT.

CDR3 in amino acids: CASSLSPRGLVGTGELFF. The CDR3 DNA reads as TGTGCCAGCAGTTTAAGCCCTCGGGGACTAGTCGGCACCGGGGAGCTGTTTTTT. The genes are TRBV27 and TRBJ2-2; 8 bases line up with TRBD2. V lost 2 bases to trimming and J lost 4 bases; unmatched junction nucleotides: 12. The germline V gene encodes CDR1 MNHEY and CDR2 SMNVEV (reference sequence). The CDR3 is made up of 18 amino acids.

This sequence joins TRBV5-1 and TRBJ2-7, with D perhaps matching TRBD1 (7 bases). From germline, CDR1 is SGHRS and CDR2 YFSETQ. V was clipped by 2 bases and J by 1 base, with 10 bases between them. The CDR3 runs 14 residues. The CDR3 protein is CASSFPGGSYEQYF. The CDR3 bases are TGCGCCAGCAGCTTCCCAGGGGGGTCCTACGAGCAGTACTTC.

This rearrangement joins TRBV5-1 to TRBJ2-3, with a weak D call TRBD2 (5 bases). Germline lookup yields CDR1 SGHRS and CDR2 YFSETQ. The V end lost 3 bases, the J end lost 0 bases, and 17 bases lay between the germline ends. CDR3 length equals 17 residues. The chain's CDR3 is CASSYPEDGTSTDTQYF. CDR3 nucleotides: TGCGCCAGCAGCTACCCGGAGGACGGAACTAGCACAGATACGCAGTATTTT.

The CDR3 spells CASSRSGTLTYEQYF. The CDR3 region has the DNA TGTGCCAGCAGCCGATCCGGGACTCTAACCTACGAGCAGTACTTC. The chain has TRBV14 and TRBJ2-7, with D tentatively TRBD2 (6 bases). In germline, CDR1 is SGHDN, CDR2 FVKESK. There are 15 residues in the CDR3. Trimming stripped 4 bases from V and 2 bases from J, with 15 bases between. The full variable domain, its missing parts supplied by reference TRBV14 and TRBJ2-7, is EAGVTQFPSHSVIEKGQTVTLRCDPISGHDNLYWYRRVMGKEIKFLLHFVKESKQDESGMPNNRFLAERTGGTYSTLKVQPAELEDSGVYFCASSRSGTLTYEQYFGPGTRLTVT.

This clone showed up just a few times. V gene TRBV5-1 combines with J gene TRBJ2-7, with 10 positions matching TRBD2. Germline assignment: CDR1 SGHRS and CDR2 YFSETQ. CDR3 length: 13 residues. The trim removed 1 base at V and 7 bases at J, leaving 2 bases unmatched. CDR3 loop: CASSLLAGEEQYF. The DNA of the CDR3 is TGCGCCAGCAGCTTGCTAGCGGGAGAAGAGCAGTACTTC.

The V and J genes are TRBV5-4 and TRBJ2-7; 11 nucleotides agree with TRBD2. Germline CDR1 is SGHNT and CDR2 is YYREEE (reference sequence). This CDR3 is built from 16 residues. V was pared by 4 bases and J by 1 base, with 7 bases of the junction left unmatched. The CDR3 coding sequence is TGTGCCAGCAGCCCGGTAGCGGGGGGGCAATCCTACGAGCAGTACTTC. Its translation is CASSPVAGGQSYEQYF.

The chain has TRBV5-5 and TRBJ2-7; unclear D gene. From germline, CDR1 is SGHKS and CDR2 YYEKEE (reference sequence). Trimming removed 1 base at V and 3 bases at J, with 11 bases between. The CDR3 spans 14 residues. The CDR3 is CASSLHPTGYEQYF. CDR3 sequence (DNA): TGTGCCAGCAGCTTGCATCCCACCGGCTACGAGCAGTACTTC.

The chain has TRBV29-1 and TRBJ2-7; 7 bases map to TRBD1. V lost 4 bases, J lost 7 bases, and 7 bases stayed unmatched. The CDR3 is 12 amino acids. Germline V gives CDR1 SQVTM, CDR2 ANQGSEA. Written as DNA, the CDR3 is TGCAGCGTTGTGCAGGGGGTGAGAGAGCAGTACTTC. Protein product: CSVVQGVREQYF.

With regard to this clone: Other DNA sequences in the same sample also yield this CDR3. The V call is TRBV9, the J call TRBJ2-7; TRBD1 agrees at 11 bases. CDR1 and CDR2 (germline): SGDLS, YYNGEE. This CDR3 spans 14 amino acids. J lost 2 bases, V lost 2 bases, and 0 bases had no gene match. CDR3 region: CASSVGQGAYEQYF. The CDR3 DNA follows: TGTGCCAGCAGCGTGGGACAGGGGGCCTACGAGCAGTACTTC.

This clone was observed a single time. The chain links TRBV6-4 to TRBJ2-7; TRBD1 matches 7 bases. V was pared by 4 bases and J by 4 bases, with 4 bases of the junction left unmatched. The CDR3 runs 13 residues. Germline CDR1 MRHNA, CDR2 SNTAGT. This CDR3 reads CASSVAQGYEQYF. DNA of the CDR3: TGTGCCAGCAGTGTGGCACAGGGGTACGAGCAGTACTTC.

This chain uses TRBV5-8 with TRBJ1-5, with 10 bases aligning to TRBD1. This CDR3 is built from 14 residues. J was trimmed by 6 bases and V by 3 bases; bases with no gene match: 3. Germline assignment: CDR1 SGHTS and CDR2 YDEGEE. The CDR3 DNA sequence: TGTGCCAGCAGCTCGTGGACAGGGGGTCAGCCCCAGCATTTT. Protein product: CASSSWTGGQPQHF.